These 2 T cell receptor beta chains were sequenced from one sample in a study of cytomegalovirus exposure and HLA in healthy donors. The PCR employed 60 Vbeta primers together with 13 Jbeta primers. Data came from immunoSEQ multiplex PCR; TCRdb stores just in-frame clones and leaves some out. The sample yields 150,000 to 180,000 clones, roughly 80% seen once. Sequencing was performed on PBMCs. The receptors were sampled from a woman between 40 and 55 years old in good health and CMV-seronegative.

This rearrangement joins TRBV5-1 to TRBJ2-7; D is perhaps TRBD2 (5 bases). Trimming cost V 0 bases and J 6 bases, with 13 bases left between them. CDR1 SGHRS and CDR2 YFSETQ come from the germline V gene. This CDR3 has 14 amino acids. CDR3 loop: CASSLGRESGEQYF. The DNA for the CDR3 is TGCGCCAGCAGCTTGGGTAGGGAGTCGGGCGAGCAGTACTTC.

This chain uses TRBV29-1 with TRBJ2-1; D remains ambiguous. V dropped 8 bases and J dropped 5 bases, with 13 bases sitting between them. CDR3 length: 12 amino acids. The germline CDR1 and CDR2 sequences are SQVTM and ANQGSEA. Here the CDR3 reads CSTVGTNNEQFF. CDR3 coding DNA: TGCAGCACGGTTGGCACTAACAATGAGCAGTTCTTC.